Shown below are 14 T cell receptor beta chains from a single sample sequenced in a study of T cell repertoires in cytomegalovirus infection. TCRdb called the reads again in MiXCR, with one record for every CDR3 protein. The repertoire holds under 600,000 distinct CDR3 sequences, with 16% as singletons. What was sequenced was CD8+ T cells from PBMCs. The receptors shown here come from a human donor in good health (CMV status not recorded). Some clones in this sample may be carry-over from other donors' samples.

To note about this clonotype: A read error may be the cause here, since a much bigger clone is one base away. V gene TRBV7-3 combines with J gene TRBJ2-1; no firm D call. CDR1 SGHTA and CDR2 FQGTGA come from the germline V gene. The length of the CDR3 is 11 residues. The CDR3 DNA is TGTGTCGAGATAGTCTACAATGAGCAGTTCTTC. Its translation: CVEIVYNEQFF.

V usage is TRBV19 and J usage is TRBJ1-2, with D hard to call. Trimming took 10 bases from V and 3 from J, leaving 6 bases between them. CDR3 size: 10 residues. CDR1 LNHDA and CDR2 SQIVND come from the germline V gene (reference sequence). The CDR3 sequence is CATGYYGYTF. The CDR3 DNA follows: TGTGCCACCGGGTACTATGGCTACACCTTC.

The rearrangement joins TRBV28 to TRBJ2-1; no clear D. Trimming removed 6 bases at V and 9 bases at J, with 12 bases between. The CDR3 totals 12 residues. The germline V gene encodes CDR1 MDHEN and CDR2 SYDVKM. The CDR3 nucleotides are TGTGCCAGCAGGCCGTTTAAAGGTGAGCAGTTCTTC. It yields the protein CASRPFKGEQFF.

This clonotype was detected many times. For the CDR3, the DNA is TGCGCCAGCAGCTTGGGACCTTTTAATCAGCCCCAGCATTTT. It translates to CASSLGPFNQPQHF. The chain recombines TRBV5-1 with TRBJ1-5; D gene uncertain. Germline V CDR1 and CDR2: SGHRS, YFSETQ. CDR3 length equals 14 residues. V dropped 0 bases and J dropped 4 bases, with 8 bases sitting between them.

There are many counts of this clonotype. The chain couples TRBV4-2 to TRBJ1-2; D remains unclear. From germline, CDR1 is LGHNA and CDR2 YNFKEQ. The CDR3 sequence is 16 residues long. The ends were cut back, 0 bases at V and 0 bases at J, with 11 bases in the middle. CDR3 protein: CASSQDRAAANYGYTF. The CDR3 DNA follows: TGTGCCAGCAGCCAAGATCGGGCAGCTGCTAACTATGGCTACACCTTC.

The J gene is TRBJ1-1, the V gene TRBV27; 7 nucleotides align to TRBD1. The junction had 9 bases not matched to a gene; V was cut back by 7 bases and J by 4 bases. Germline assignment: CDR1 MNHEY and CDR2 SMNVEV (reference sequence). The CDR3 is 14 residues long. CDR3 coding DNA: TGTGCCAGCACCAAGGGGGCTCGGAGCACTGAAGCTTTCTTT. Protein: CASTKGARSTEAFF.

This clonotype appeared a few times. The chain combines TRBV30 with TRBJ1-2; 7 nucleotides align to TRBD1. This CDR3 region has 12 residues. CDR1 and CDR2 from the germline V gene are GTSNPN and SVGIG (reference sequence). V was clipped by 1 base and J by 6 bases; unmatched bases: 2. The chain's CDR3 is CAWSGQGNGYTF. CDR3 in DNA: TGTGCCTGGAGTGGACAGGGCAATGGCTACACCTTC.

The CDR3 reads CSSELARMSNEQFF. CDR3 bases: TGCAGTTCTGAACTAGCCCGTATGTCCAATGAGCAGTTCTTC. The V gene is TRBV20-1, the J gene TRBJ2-1; D is possibly TRBD2 (6 bases). Germline V gives CDR1 DFQATT, CDR2 SNEGSKA (reference sequence). This CDR3 spans 14 amino acids. With 8 bases removed from V and 6 bases from J, the gap between germline ends came to 20 bases.

This clonotype was found many times. V usage is TRBV7-6 and J usage is TRBJ1-1; 11 bases map to TRBD1. Germline V gene data show CDR1 as SGHVS and CDR2 as FNYEAQ. The length of the CDR3 is 15 residues. The V and J ends lost 5 bases and 3 bases, in that order; junction bases with no gene match: 5. Here the CDR3 reads CASSADRGQDTEAFF. In DNA form, the CDR3 reads TGTGCCAGCAGCGCGGACAGGGGGCAGGACACTGAAGCTTTCTTT.

This clonotype was detected many times. The rearrangement joins TRBV12-3 or TRBV12-4 to TRBJ2-2; D possibly uses TRBD1 or TRBD2 (5 bases each). Trimming took off 6 bases at V and 4 bases at J, with 24 bases between the two ends. CDR3 size: 18 residues. The CDR3 region has the DNA TGTGCCAGCAGATCCCCCACGGTCAGGGACGGAATCACCGGGGAGCTGTTTTTT. Translation: CASRSPTVRDGITGELFF.

This clonotype appeared many times. This chain connects TRBV10-3 to TRBJ1-4; D possibly corresponds to TRBD1 (5 bases). This CDR3 has 15 residues. V lost 10 bases, J lost 0 bases, and 15 bases lay in between. Germline V CDR1 and CDR2: ENHRY, SYGVKD. In DNA, the CDR3 is TGTGCCACAGGGTCCGGAATAGCAACTAATGAAAAACTGTTTTTT. It specifies CATGSGIATNEKLFF.

This clonotype was recorded at least ten times. This chain links TRBV27 with TRBJ1-2, with TRBD1 identical over 7 bases. CDR1 is MNHEY, CDR2 SMNVEV, per germline (reference sequence). Unmatched junction bases numbered 5, after V lost 5 bases and J lost 2 bases. The CDR3 is made up of 14 amino acids. The CDR3 nucleotides read TGTGCCAGCAGTCGAGGGGGCGAGAACTATGGCTACACCTTC. Translating it yields CASSRGGENYGYTF.

The chain recombines TRBV9 with TRBJ2-1; 9 nucleotides line up with TRBD2. The J segment lost 0 bases and the V segment lost 0 bases, leaving 7 bases of the junction unmatched. This CDR3 is built from 18 residues. Germline loops: CDR1 SGDLS, CDR2 YYNGEE. This CDR3 reads CASSVDLAGASSYNEQFF. The CDR3 region has the DNA TGTGCCAGCAGCGTAGACTTAGCGGGGGCCAGCTCCTACAATGAGCAGTTCTTC. The whole variable domain, remainder taken from reference TRBV9 and TRBJ2-1, is DSGVTQTPKHLITATGQRVTLRCSPRSGDLSVYWYQQSLDQGLQFLIQYYNGEERAKGNILERFSAQQFPDLHSELNLSSLELGDSALYFCASSVDLAGASSYNEQFFGPGTRLTVL.

V is TRBV20-1 and J is TRBJ1-5; the D gene is possibly TRBD1 (5 bases). The CDR3 runs to 14 residues. Germline V CDR1 and CDR2: DFQATT, SNEGSKA (reference sequence). V was trimmed by 5 bases and J by 0 bases, leaving 11 bases between them. The CDR3 sequence: CSARRQNSNQPQHF. The CDR3, as DNA: TGCAGTGCTCGTAGACAGAATAGCAATCAGCCCCAGCATTTT.